The rows below give T cell receptor beta chains drawn from one sample of a study of blood T cell repertoires in COVID-19. Sequencing used immunoSEQ multiplex PCR; TCRdb keeps in-frame clones, though not all of them. The sample comprises about 290,000 clones, around 86% of which are singletons, and 0.85% to 1% rests with the top ten. Sequencing was carried out using peripheral blood. These receptor sequences come from a woman aged 40 to 50 who had recovered from COVID-19. The CDR3 runs from the conserved cysteine through the conserved F or W.

v_gene	j_gene	CDR3aa
TRBV4-1	TRBJ2-1	CASSQDSGGYNEQFF
TRBV12-5	TRBJ1-5	CASGLGEAGNQPQHF
TRBV10-3	TRBJ2-2	CAISRKGLAGSTGELFF
TRBV11-2	TRBJ2-7	CASSLRDSSYEQYF
TRBV28	TRBJ1-2	CASRVGGGGYTF
TRBV5-4	TRBJ2-1	CARSGTSGSPAYNEQFF
TRBV27	TRBJ2-1	CASSGTSGSWEQFF
TRBV2	TRBJ1-2	CASSPTGTNYGYTF
TRBV15	TRBJ2-5	CATSRDGAREGETQYF
TRBV28	TRBJ2-1	CASSLPDRVNEQFF
TRBV5-1	TRBJ1-1	CASSRSPGDTEAFF
TRBV27	TRBJ2-1	CASSLSAGGNEQFF